Listed below are T cell receptor beta chains from one sample, sequenced in a study of beta chain features in type 1 diabetes. Sequencing was performed with immunoSEQ multiplex PCR; in TCRdb, only in-frame clones are kept and a portion is missing. The sample includes 250,000 to 300,000 clones, about 7.8% of them seen just once. The sequenced sample was central memory CD4+ T cells from blood. The receptor source for this set is a woman aged 18-29 years in good health. The CDR3 runs from the conserved cysteine through the conserved F or W. Each record gives: D gene, clone size, V gene, J gene, CDR3 DNA, CDR3 protein. A D gene is named only where the DNA matches it firmly. Clone size, where shown, is once, few, many, or a class for clones that have expanded.

D gene: TRBD2; clone size: few; V gene: TRBV4-1; J gene: TRBJ2-3; CDR3 DNA: TGCGCCAGCAGATGGACTAGCGGGGGAAGGGACCGGGAGTATACGCAGTATTTT; CDR3 protein: CASRWTSGGRDREYTQYF
D gene: NA; clone size: NA; V gene: TRBV7-2; J gene: TRBJ2-1; CDR3 DNA: TGTGCCAGCAGCTTAGTCTACAGGAACGATGAGCAGTTCTTC; CDR3 protein: CASSLVYRNDEQFF
D gene: NA; clone size: NA; V gene: TRBV7-2; J gene: TRBJ1-2; CDR3 DNA: TGTGCCAGCAGCTTGGGACATTGGGATGGCTACACCTTC; CDR3 protein: CASSLGHWDGYTF
D gene: NA; clone size: NA; V gene: TRBV5-1; J gene: TRBJ2-6; CDR3 DNA: TGCGCCAGCAGCTCGGACGCCTCCTTAGGTTCTGGGGCCAACGTCCTGACTTTC; CDR3 protein: CASSSDASLGSGANVLTF
D gene: NA; clone size: NA; V gene: TRBV7-6; J gene: TRBJ2-1; CDR3 DNA: TGTGCCAGCAGCCAACGACCAGCAGCAGATGAGCAGTTCTTC; CDR3 protein: CASSQRPAADEQFF
D gene: TRBD1; clone size: NA; V gene: TRBV28; J gene: TRBJ2-2; CDR3 DNA: TGTGCCAGCAGACGACCGGGACAGGATAACACCGGGGAGCTGTTTTTT; CDR3 protein: CASRRPGQDNTGELFF
D gene: NA; clone size: many; V gene: TRBV29-1; J gene: TRBJ2-5; CDR3 DNA: TGCAGCGCCCGCCAAGAGACCCAGTACTTC; CDR3 protein: CSARQETQYF
D gene: TRBD1; clone size: NA; V gene: TRBV7-9; J gene: TRBJ2-2; CDR3 DNA: TGTGCCAGCAGCTCGACAGGGGACGGGGAGCTGTTTTTT; CDR3 protein: CASSSTGDGELFF
D gene: NA; clone size: NA; V gene: TRBV19; J gene: TRBJ1-5; CDR3 DNA: TGTGCCAGTGGGATGGGGGCGCGGGGCAATCAGCCCCAGCATTTT; CDR3 protein: CASGMGARGNQPQHF
D gene: TRBD1; clone size: few; V gene: TRBV5-6; J gene: TRBJ1-1; CDR3 DNA: TGTGCCAGCACCCCGGGACAGCCGAACACTGAAGCTTTCTTT; CDR3 protein: CASTPGQPNTEAFF
D gene: TRBD1; clone size: NA; V gene: TRBV6-4; J gene: TRBJ1-6; CDR3 DNA: TGTGCCAGCAGTGTCCCAGACAGGGGGCGTCATAATTCACCCCTCCACTTT; CDR3 protein: CASSVPDRGRHNSPLHF
D gene: TRBD1; clone size: few; V gene: TRBV9; J gene: TRBJ2-5; CDR3 DNA: TGTGCCAGCAGCGTAGTCCCCGGGACAGGTCAAGAGACCCAGTACTTC; CDR3 protein: CASSVVPGTGQETQYF
D gene: NA; clone size: few; V gene: TRBV7-8; J gene: TRBJ1-1; CDR3 DNA: TGTGCCAGCAGCTTCCACACTGAAGCTTTCTTT; CDR3 protein: CASSFHTEAFF
D gene: TRBD1; clone size: few; V gene: TRBV18; J gene: TRBJ1-5; CDR3 DNA: TGTGCCAGCTCACCGGATTTCGGCAGGGGGTGGACGCCCCAGCATTTT; CDR3 protein: CASSPDFGRGWTPQHF
D gene: TRBD1; clone size: many; V gene: TRBV7-2; J gene: TRBJ2-3; CDR3 DNA: TGTGCCAGCAGCAGAAACAGGGGGCAGGGCCTCACAGATACGCAGTATTTT; CDR3 protein: CASSRNRGQGLTDTQYF
D gene: TRBD1; clone size: NA; V gene: TRBV5-1; J gene: TRBJ2-7; CDR3 DNA: TGCGCCAGCAGCTTGGCTCTGGGGGACAGGGGAACCTACGAGCAGTACTTC; CDR3 protein: CASSLALGDRGTYEQYF
D gene: TRBD1; clone size: few; V gene: TRBV18; J gene: TRBJ1-1; CDR3 DNA: TGTGCCAGCTCACCGGACAGGGTGGCAGCTTTCTTT; CDR3 protein: CASSPDRVAAFF
D gene: NA; clone size: many; V gene: TRBV29-1; J gene: TRBJ1-4; CDR3 DNA: TGCAGCGTTGCCGCAACTAATGAAAAACTGTTTTTT; CDR3 protein: CSVAATNEKLFF
D gene: NA; clone size: many; V gene: TRBV2; J gene: TRBJ1-1; CDR3 DNA: TGTGCCAGCAGCGCGAGACTGAACACTGAAGCTTTCTTT; CDR3 protein: CASSARLNTEAFF
D gene: TRBD2; clone size: NA; V gene: TRBV28; J gene: TRBJ2-2; CDR3 DNA: TGTGCCAGCAGCCCAAGCGGGGGAAGGAGTAGCACCGGGGAGCTGTTTTTT; CDR3 protein: CASSPSGGRSSTGELFF
D gene: NA; clone size: NA; V gene: TRBV2; J gene: TRBJ1-4; CDR3 DNA: TGTGCCAGCAGTGAATTCCGGGTAGTGGCAAAACTGTTTTTT; CDR3 protein: CASSEFRVVAKLFF
D gene: NA; clone size: NA; V gene: TRBV11-2; J gene: TRBJ2-1; CDR3 DNA: TGTGCCAGCAGCTTAGCAGACCCGGGACGGATCTACAATGAGCAGTTCTTC; CDR3 protein: CASSLADPGRIYNEQFF
D gene: NA; clone size: NA; V gene: TRBV5-4; J gene: TRBJ2-5; CDR3 DNA: TGTGCCAGCAGCTTGGCTAGCAAAGAGACCCAGTACTTC; CDR3 protein: CASSLASKETQYF
D gene: NA; clone size: few; V gene: TRBV15; J gene: TRBJ1-2; CDR3 DNA: TGTGCCACCAGTGCGGGAGATTCCGGGGGGCAAGGCTACACCTTC; CDR3 protein: CATSAGDSGGQGYTF
D gene: NA; clone size: NA; V gene: TRBV7-2; J gene: TRBJ1-5; CDR3 DNA: TGTGCCAGCAGCTTAGCGTTGAATCAGCCCCAGCATTTT; CDR3 protein: CASSLALNQPQHF
D gene: NA; clone size: few; V gene: TRBV19; J gene: TRBJ1-5; CDR3 DNA: TGTGCCAGTAGTCTCTGGGGGAACCAGCCCCAGCATTTT; CDR3 protein: CASSLWGNQPQHF
D gene: NA; clone size: few; V gene: TRBV18; J gene: TRBJ1-1; CDR3 DNA: TGTGCCAGCTCACCACCTAGTCAGGGAGGTTTAAGGACTGAAGCTTTCTTT; CDR3 protein: CASSPPSQGGLRTEAFF
D gene: NA; clone size: NA; V gene: TRBV6-5; J gene: TRBJ1-2; CDR3 DNA: TGTGCCAGCAGTTACGGACGGGAAAATGGCTACACCTTC; CDR3 protein: CASSYGRENGYTF
D gene: TRBD2; clone size: NA; V gene: TRBV9; J gene: TRBJ2-1; CDR3 DNA: TGTGCCAGCAGCGCTTACTCCGGGACTAGCGCTTTTGAGCAGTTCTTC; CDR3 protein: CASSAYSGTSAFEQFF
D gene: NA; clone size: many; V gene: TRBV9; J gene: TRBJ1-1; CDR3 DNA: TGTGCCAGCAGTTCAGGGATCCTTGGGACTGAAGCTTTCTTT; CDR3 protein: CASSSGILGTEAFF
D gene: TRBD2; clone size: NA; V gene: TRBV7-9; J gene: TRBJ2-7; CDR3 DNA: TGTGCCAGCAGCCCAACTAGCGGGAGGGAATACTACGAGCAGTACTTC; CDR3 protein: CASSPTSGREYYEQYF
D gene: NA; clone size: few; V gene: TRBV7-6; J gene: TRBJ2-5; CDR3 DNA: TGTGCCAGCAGCTTATTCGAAGTTCTAGAGACCCAGTACTTC; CDR3 protein: CASSLFEVLETQYF
D gene: TRBD2; clone size: NA; V gene: TRBV7-2; J gene: TRBJ2-3; CDR3 DNA: TGTGCCAGCAGCTTAGTCCCTAGCGGGAGAGGCGCAGATACGCAGTATTTT; CDR3 protein: CASSLVPSGRGADTQYF
D gene: NA; clone size: few; V gene: TRBV5-5; J gene: TRBJ1-2; CDR3 DNA: TGTGCCAGCAGCAACCTTAACTATGGCTACACCTTC; CDR3 protein: CASSNLNYGYTF
D gene: TRBD1; clone size: NA; V gene: TRBV7-8; J gene: TRBJ1-1; CDR3 DNA: TGTGCCAGCAGCTTGACGGGACAGGGTTCGACTGAAGCTTTCTTT; CDR3 protein: CASSLTGQGSTEAFF
D gene: NA; clone size: many; V gene: TRBV4-3; J gene: TRBJ1-1; CDR3 DNA: TGCGCCAGCAGCCAAGAGGGGGGGTACACTGAAGCTTTCTTT; CDR3 protein: CASSQEGGYTEAFF
D gene: NA; clone size: few; V gene: TRBV18; J gene: TRBJ2-3; CDR3 DNA: TGTGCCAGCTCACGCCAGGGACACCTGCGCACAGATACGCAGTATTTT; CDR3 protein: CASSRQGHLRTDTQYF
D gene: TRBD1; clone size: many; V gene: TRBV2; J gene: TRBJ2-6; CDR3 DNA: TGTGCCAGCAGGACAGGACAGGGGGCGCGTGGGGCCAACGTCCTGACTTTC; CDR3 protein: CASRTGQGARGANVLTF
D gene: NA; clone size: NA; V gene: TRBV2; J gene: TRBJ1-2; CDR3 DNA: TGTGCCAGCAGGGTCGTTCCTAACTATGGCTACACCTTC; CDR3 protein: CASRVVPNYGYTF
D gene: TRBD1; clone size: NA; V gene: TRBV6-5; J gene: TRBJ2-1; CDR3 DNA: TGTGCCAGCAGAAGGCCGGGACAGGGACGGAATGAGCAGTTCTTC; CDR3 protein: CASRRPGQGRNEQFF
D gene: NA; clone size: few; V gene: TRBV11-1; J gene: TRBJ1-3; CDR3 DNA: TGTGCCAGCAGCTTAGCGCGGGCCGCTAGAAACACCATATATTTT; CDR3 protein: CASSLARAARNTIYF
D gene: TRBD2; clone size: NA; V gene: TRBV5-6; J gene: TRBJ2-7; CDR3 DNA: TGTGCCAGCAGCCCGGGGACTAGCGGGAGATACGAGCAGTACTTC; CDR3 protein: CASSPGTSGRYEQYF
D gene: NA; clone size: few; V gene: TRBV7-3; J gene: TRBJ2-1; CDR3 DNA: TGTGCCAGCAGCTTATCGCGGGACAATGAGCAGTTCTTC; CDR3 protein: CASSLSRDNEQFF
D gene: NA; clone size: few; V gene: TRBV7-9; J gene: TRBJ1-1; CDR3 DNA: TGTGCCAGCAGGGGATGGCAGGGGAGGAACACTGAAGCTTTCTTT; CDR3 protein: CASRGWQGRNTEAFF
D gene: TRBD1; clone size: few; V gene: TRBV9; J gene: TRBJ1-2; CDR3 DNA: TGTGCCAGCAGAGGGACAGGGGGCAGTCTTTACGGCTACACCTTC; CDR3 protein: CASRGTGGSLYGYTF
D gene: TRBD1; clone size: NA; V gene: TRBV6-1; J gene: TRBJ1-5; CDR3 DNA: TGTGCCAGCAGCCTCGAGGGGGCACAGCCCCAGCATTTT; CDR3 protein: CASSLEGAQPQHF
D gene: NA; clone size: NA; V gene: TRBV28; J gene: TRBJ1-5; CDR3 DNA: TGTGCCAGCAGTGCGGGCGGCTCAGGTTATCAGCCCCAGCATTTT; CDR3 protein: CASSAGGSGYQPQHF
D gene: NA; clone size: NA; V gene: TRBV11-2; J gene: TRBJ2-5; CDR3 DNA: TGTGCCAGCAGCTTCTATCGCGAGACCCAGTACTTC; CDR3 protein: CASSFYRETQYF
D gene: NA; clone size: many; V gene: TRBV6-1; J gene: TRBJ1-2; CDR3 DNA: TGTGCCAGCAGTGAAGCACACGGCCAGGGGTTAAGCGGCTACACCTTC; CDR3 protein: CASSEAHGQGLSGYTF